A single sample gave rise to the 19 T cell receptor beta chains below, sequenced in a study of T cell repertoires in cytomegalovirus infection. TCRdb analysed the reads with MiXCR anew, one entry per CDR3 protein. The table has around 530,000 distinct CDR3 sequences, about 25% seen once. Sequencing was done on a sample of PBMCs. The source of these receptors is a human donor in good health (CMV status not recorded). Some clones in this sample may be carry-over from other donors' samples.

The rearrangement links TRBV6-5 to TRBJ2-3, with D uncertain. From germline, CDR1 is MNHEY and CDR2 SVGAGI. V was trimmed by 2 bases and J by 1 base, leaving 4 bases between them. This CDR3 has 13 residues. The CDR3 region is CASSYEGTDTQYF. CDR3 nucleotides: TGTGCCAGCAGTTACGAGGGCACAGATACGCAGTATTTT.

V usage is TRBV2 and J usage is TRBJ1-5; possibly TRBD1 for D (5 bases). Germline-derived CDR1 and CDR2 are SNHLY and FYNNEI. The germline V and J ends were trimmed by 6 bases and 5 bases, with 17 bases remaining between them. The CDR3 contains 15 residues. CDR3 protein: CASSSGLGLHQPQHF. The CDR3, as DNA: TGTGCCAGCAGCTCCGGCTTGGGGCTGCATCAGCCCCAGCATTTT.

This clonotype was recorded many times. The junction does not match germline at one end; this may be a read error. As DNA, the CDR3 is TGTGCCAGCAGCCGTGAGCAGGGGTTAATATTT. This codes for CASSREQGLIF. This sequence joins TRBV7-2 and TRBJ1-4; a possible D gene is TRBD1 (6 bases). The V gene's germline CDR1 is SGHTA and CDR2 FQGNSA. CDR3 length equals 11 residues.

CDR3 protein: CASNLDANTEAFF. In DNA, the CDR3 is TGTGCCAGCAATTTGGATGCGAACACTGAAGCTTTCTTT. The chain couples TRBV12-3 or TRBV12-4 to TRBJ1-1; no clear D. Deletions cut 7 bases from V and 1 base from J, with 10 bases between. This CDR3 is 13 amino acids long.

This clonotype has just a few counts. The rearrangement joins TRBV7-2 to TRBJ2-1; 9 nucleotides agree with TRBD2. V lost 4 bases, J lost 8 bases, and 15 bases stayed unmatched. Per the germline V gene, CDR1 is SGHTA and CDR2 is FQGNSA. The CDR3 totals 17 residues. The CDR3 sequence is CASSYLAGPVMLDEQFF. In DNA form, the CDR3 reads TGTGCCAGCAGCTATCTAGCGGGACCGGTCATGTTGGATGAGCAGTTCTTC.

Only a few counts were recorded for this clonotype. The chain is built from TRBV7-8 and TRBJ2-5; possible D gene TRBD1, 6 bases. Germline lookup yields CDR1 SGHVS and CDR2 FQNEAQ. V lost 6 bases, J lost 1 base, and 12 bases lay in between. The length of the CDR3 is 14 residues. The CDR3 DNA reads TGTGCCAGCAGACTAACAGGGCCCCAAGAGACCCAGTACTTC. Its translation is CASRLTGPQETQYF.

The chain links TRBV6-2 or TRBV6-3 to TRBJ2-1; no definite D call. The CDR3 contains 11 residues. Germline V lookup: CDR1 MNHEY, CDR2 SVGEGT. The V and J ends lost 4 bases and 9 bases respectively, with 7 bases between them. The CDR3 here is CASSFPGEQFF. CDR3 sequence (DNA): TGTGCCAGCAGTTTTCCGGGTGAGCAGTTCTTC.

The chain is built from TRBV12-3 or TRBV12-4 and TRBJ1-6, with D perhaps TRBD1 (6 bases). V dropped 5 bases and J dropped 6 bases, with 11 bases sitting between them. The CDR3 contains 14 residues. CDR3 nucleotides: TGTGCCAGCAGTCCCCGGGGGGCTAATTCACCCCTCCACTTT. Translated, it gives CASSPRGANSPLHF.

This clonotype was seen many times. The chain uses TRBV7-2 and TRBJ2-3; no clear D. Trimming left V 3 bases short and J 0 bases short, with 10 bases between. This CDR3 comprises 15 residues. Germline lookup yields CDR1 SGHTA and CDR2 FQGNSA. CDR3 nucleotide sequence: TGTGCCAGCAGCTTGTCGACTGGGAGCACAGATACGCAGTATTTT. This sequence encodes CASSLSTGSTDTQYF.

The chain employs TRBV6-2 or TRBV6-3 and TRBJ1-1; possible D gene TRBD1, 5 bases. Germline CDR1 is MNHEY and CDR2 is SVGEGT. There are 14 residues in the CDR3. Trimming left V 6 bases short and J 6 bases short, with 17 bases between. The CDR3 spells CASSHTRGGAEAFF. CDR3 in DNA: TGTGCCAGCAGCCACACAAGGGGAGGTGCTGAAGCTTTCTTT.

The V and J genes are TRBV6-2 or TRBV6-3 and TRBJ2-3; 9 positions agree with TRBD1. Per germline, CDR1 MNHEY and CDR2 SVGEGT. The CDR3 contains 14 residues. J gave up 6 bases and V 7 bases, and 8 bases lay outside the gene matches. CDR3 in DNA: TGTGCCAGCATCGAGACAGGGGGAAGGGATACGCAGTATTTT. It translates to CASIETGGRDTQYF.

The chain has TRBV6-2 or TRBV6-3 and TRBJ2-7, with 10 bases aligning to TRBD1. V gave up 5 bases and J gave up 2 bases; unmatched junction bases: 12. Germline V lookup: CDR1 MNHEY, CDR2 SVGEGT. This CDR3 spans 17 amino acids. The CDR3 loop is CASSDPSGTGDPYEQYV. CDR3 coding DNA: TGTGCCAGCAGTGACCCTTCCGGGACAGGGGACCCCTACGAGCAGTACGTC.

V gene TRBV6-8 combines with J gene TRBJ2-7; D might be TRBD2 (6 bases). V was trimmed by 10 bases and J by 3 bases, leaving 13 bases between them. The CDR3 has 12 residues. The V gene's germline CDR1 is MNHGY and CDR2 SAAAGT. The CDR3 here is CATRGTDYEQYV. CDR3 bases: TGTGCCACCCGCGGGACTGACTACGAGCAGTACGTC.

The rearrangement uses TRBV6-2 or TRBV6-3 and TRBJ2-7, with 11 bases that match TRBD2. V lost 6 bases, J lost 6 bases, and 19 bases stayed unmatched. CDR1 is MNHEY, CDR2 SVGEGT, per germline. CDR3 length: 18 amino acids. This chain's CDR3 is CASSPTLAGAPGVGEQYF. The CDR3, as DNA: TGTGCCAGCAGCCCCACACTAGCGGGAGCCCCCGGGGTTGGCGAGCAGTACTTC.

A few counts support this clonotype. This rearrangement joins TRBV19 to TRBJ2-4, with D uncertain. Germline V gene sequence: CDR1 LNHDA, CDR2 SQIVND (reference sequence). This CDR3 region has 14 residues. V lost 0 bases and J lost 9, with 12 bases in between. The DNA for the CDR3 is TGTGCCAGTAGTATAGAATACAGATTTAGCATTCAGTACTTC. This encodes CASSIEYRFSIQYF.

The rearrangement links TRBV20-1 to TRBJ2-7, with 8 positions matching TRBD2. The CDR3 sequence is 13 residues long. The junction had 3 bases not matched to a gene; V was cut back by 2 bases and J by 3 bases. Germline V CDR1 and CDR2: DFQATT, SNEGSKA (reference sequence). Written as DNA, the CDR3 is TGCAGTGCTAGACTAGCGGGTCGCTACGAGCAGTACTTC. This sequence encodes CSARLAGRYEQYF.

This clonotype was observed at least ten times. The chain has TRBV12-3 or TRBV12-4 and TRBJ1-1, with a tentative D call TRBD1 (6 bases). Trimming pared 3 bases from V and 7 bases from J, leaving 6 bases between. This CDR3 has 11 amino acids. The CDR3 DNA is TGTGCCAGCAGTTTGACAGGTGAAGCTTTCTTT. It yields the protein CASSLTGEAFF.

This clonotype was found a few times. The V call is TRBV7-2, the J call TRBJ2-1; TRBD2 agrees at 10 bases. After removal of 0 bases from V and 0 bases from J, the junction contained 5 bases not matched to a gene. The CDR3 runs 18 residues. The germline V gene encodes CDR1 SGHTA and CDR2 FQGNSA. The CDR3 bases are TGTGCCAGCAGCTTAGCGCGACTAGCGGGCTACTCCTACAATGAGCAGTTCTTC. Its translation: CASSLARLAGYSYNEQFF.

The chain joins TRBV10-3 to TRBJ2-3; D is perhaps TRBD2 (5 bases). This CDR3 has 15 amino acids. CDR1 ENHRY and CDR2 SYGVKD come from the germline V gene. Deletions cut 5 bases from V and 3 bases from J, with 15 bases between. The CDR3 loop reads CAISSPMRTTDTQYF. In DNA, the CDR3 is TGTGCCATCAGTTCCCCAATGAGGACTACAGATACGCAGTATTTT.